The 22 T cell receptor beta chains below were found in one sample sequenced in a study of T cell repertoires in cytomegalovirus infection. No cognate antigen is known for these TCRs. TCRdb recomputed calls from the reads with MiXCR, one row per CDR3 protein. Of 570,000 or so distinct CDR3 sequences in the sample, about 40% were seen once. This material consisted of cultured PBMCs, taken from culture after CMV antigen stimulation. These receptors all come from a human donor in good health (CMV status not recorded). Some clones in this sample may be carry-over from other donors' samples.

This clonotype was found a few times. This rearrangement joins TRBV7-2 to TRBJ2-7; no clear D. Germline-derived CDR1 and CDR2 are SGHTA and FQGNSA. The CDR3 spans 14 residues. V was pared by 1 base and J by 4 bases, with 11 bases between. The CDR3 here is CASSLVTADYEQYF. CDR3 in DNA: TGTGCCAGCAGCTTAGTGACGGCAGATTACGAGCAGTACTTC.

The chain is built from TRBV7-2 and TRBJ1-2, with 7 bases that match TRBD1. The CDR3 extends over 14 amino acids. CDR1 SGHTA and CDR2 FQGNSA come from the germline V gene. Trimming at V came to 3 bases and at J to 6 bases, leaving 7 bases not matched to a gene. CDR3 in DNA: TGTGCCAGCAGCTTTACAGGGGTTCTCCATGGCTACACCTTC. Amino acids: CASSFTGVLHGYTF. The full variable domain, in which reference TRBV7-2 and TRBJ1-2 provide the parts outside the CDR3, is GAGVSQSPSNKVTEKGKDVELRCDPISGHTALYWYRQSLGQGLEFLIYFQGNSAPDKSGLPSDRFSAERTGGSVSTLTIQRTQQEDSAVYLCASSFTGVLHGYTFGSGTRLTVV.

The rearrangement links TRBV20-1 to TRBJ2-7; the D gene is possibly TRBD2 (5 bases). Trimming left V 6 bases short and J 6 bases short, with 9 bases between. This CDR3 region has 10 residues. Germline CDR1 DFQATT, CDR2 SNEGSKA (reference sequence). CDR3 in DNA: TGCAGTGCCTCTCGGGGCGAGCAGTACTTC. Translation gives CSASRGEQYF.

This chain uses TRBV7-9 with TRBJ1-6; weak D call: TRBD1 (5 bases). Per germline, CDR1 SEHNR and CDR2 FQNEAQ (reference sequence). V was cut by 1 base and J by 2 bases, with 18 bases left in between. This CDR3 region has 19 residues. CDR3 sequence reads: CASSLDPGTAGPYNSPLHF. CDR3 sequence (DNA): TGTGCCAGCAGCTTAGATCCGGGGACTGCCGGGCCCTATAATTCACCCCTCCACTTT.

This clonotype has just one count. The CDR3 is CASSYRDRSSYNSPLHF. CDR3 bases: TGTGCCAGCAGTTACCGGGACAGAAGCTCCTATAATTCACCCCTCCACTTT. The V call is TRBV6-2 or TRBV6-3, the J call TRBJ1-6; 7 bases map to TRBD1. The CDR3 totals 17 residues. CDR1 and CDR2 from the germline V gene are MNHEY and SVGEGT. V shed 2 bases and J 0 bases; nucleotides not matched to a gene: 4.

This clonotype was seen a handful of times. This chain uses TRBV7-9 with TRBJ2-1, with 7 nucleotides matching TRBD1. This CDR3 region has 14 residues. Trimming at V came to 5 bases and at J to 4 bases, leaving 5 bases not matched to a gene. The V gene's germline CDR1 is SEHNR and CDR2 FQNEAQ (reference sequence). The CDR3 DNA follows: TGTGCCAGCAGCCAAGGACAGGCTTACAATGAGCAGTTCTTC. It encodes CASSQGQAYNEQFF. Using reference TRBV7-9 and TRBJ2-1 for the parts outside the CDR3, the full variable domain is DTGVSQNPRHKITKRGQNVTFRCDPISEHNRLYWYRQTLGQGPEFLTYFQNEAQLEKSRLLSDRFSAERPKGSFSTLEIQRTEQGDSAMYLCASSQGQAYNEQFFGPGTRLTVL.

This clonotype was observed a handful of times. This rearrangement joins TRBV7-9 to TRBJ2-5; tentatively, D is TRBD2 (6 bases). The CDR3 totals 14 residues. Trimming took 1 base from V and 7 from J, leaving 13 bases between them. Germline CDR1 and CDR2: SEHNR and FQNEAQ (reference sequence). In DNA form, the CDR3 reads TGTGCCAGCAGCTTAGGTAGCGGACCGAGGACCCAGTACTTC. Its protein product is CASSLGSGPRTQYF.

The chain joins TRBV7-9 to TRBJ2-3; D gene ambiguous. Trimming took off 4 bases at V and 4 bases at J, with 18 bases between the two ends. The germline gives CDR1 SEHNR, CDR2 FQNEAQ (reference sequence). The CDR3 is made up of 16 amino acids. The CDR3 spells CASSSFGRLLPDTQYF. The CDR3 bases are TGTGCCAGCAGCTCCTTTGGGCGGCTGCTGCCAGATACGCAGTATTTT.

This sequence joins TRBV7-2 and TRBJ2-3; a possible D gene is TRBD2 (7 bases). CDR3 length: 14 amino acids. Looked up from germline, CDR1 is SGHTA and CDR2 is FQGNSA. The V and J ends lost 5 bases and 1 base respectively, with 10 bases between them. The CDR3 region is CASSRGARTDTQYF. The CDR3 coding sequence is TGTGCCAGCAGCCGGGGGGCCCGCACAGATACGCAGTATTTT. The complete variable domain, with remaining parts taken from reference TRBV7-2 and TRBJ2-3, reads GAGVSQSPSNKVTEKGKDVELRCDPISGHTALYWYRQSLGQGLEFLIYFQGNSAPDKSGLPSDRFSAERTGGSVSTLTIQRTQQEDSAVYLCASSRGARTDTQYFGPGTRLTVL.

The V and J genes are TRBV7-2 and TRBJ1-3; the D is unclear. With 5 bases removed from V and 0 bases from J, the gap between germline ends came to 8 bases. Germline CDR1 and CDR2: SGHTA and FQGNSA. This CDR3 is built from 14 residues. CDR3 bases: TGTGCCAGCAGCCTTTATACCTCTGGAAACACCATATATTTT. Translating gives CASSLYTSGNTIYF.

This clonotype was seen a few times. V is TRBV28 and J is TRBJ1-4; D not certain. The germline CDR1 and CDR2 sequences are MDHEN and SYDVKM. The CDR3 covers 13 residues. The V end was cut by 8 bases, the J end by 4 bases, with 11 bases between. The CDR3 DNA sequence: TGTGCCAGCTCACGTGGACTTAATGAAAAACTGTTTTTT. Its protein product is CASSRGLNEKLFF.

V is TRBV19 and J is TRBJ2-7, with D possibly being TRBD1 or TRBD2 (6 bases each). The CDR3 totals 16 residues. Per the germline V gene, CDR1 is LNHDA and CDR2 is SQIVND (reference sequence). Trimming shortened V by 3 bases and J by 3 bases, and 18 bases separated the two germline ends. The CDR3 bases are TGTGCCAGTAGTATCGCTTGGGGGGCCAGGGGCTACGAGCAGTACTTC. Its translation is CASSIAWGARGYEQYF.

The gene calls are TRBV6-1 and TRBJ1-5; D might be TRBD1 (6 bases). The V end lost 10 bases, the J end lost 3 bases, and 13 bases lay between the germline ends. This CDR3 spans 13 amino acids. Germline V gene data show CDR1 as MNHNS and CDR2 as SASEGT. The CDR3 region has the DNA TGTGCCACTCACCGGGACAACAATCAGCCCCAGCATTTT. Its protein product is CATHRDNNQPQHF.

V is TRBV6-6 and J is TRBJ1-2, with 7 bases fitting TRBD1. CDR3 length equals 14 residues. The trim removed 2 bases at V and 8 bases at J, leaving 8 bases unmatched. Germline loops: CDR1 MNHNY, CDR2 SVGAGI (reference sequence). The DNA for the CDR3 is TGTGCCAGCAGTTACAATGGGGACAGTCGGGGCTACACCTTC. It yields the protein CASSYNGDSRGYTF.

This clonotype was counted a single time. The rearrangement links TRBV6-6 to TRBJ2-1; D perhaps matches TRBD2 (5 bases). Germline CDR1 MNHNY, CDR2 SVGAGI (reference sequence). This CDR3 is built from 14 residues. The V end lost 6 bases, the J end lost 8 bases, and 17 bases lay between the germline ends. The CDR3 loop is CASRTRGGRHEQFF. In DNA, the CDR3 is TGTGCCAGCAGGACCCGTGGAGGTCGGCATGAGCAGTTCTTC.

The chain uses TRBV12-3 or TRBV12-4 and TRBJ2-3; D is uncertain. Trimming took off 5 bases at V and 2 bases at J, with 14 bases between the two ends. The CDR3 has 15 amino acids. DNA of the CDR3: TGTGCCAGCAGTCCCCATGGTGGCGCCACAGATACGCAGTATTTT. Its translation is CASSPHGGATDTQYF.

This clonotype was seen just once. J is TRBJ2-3 and V is TRBV7-4; 7 bases fit TRBD2. V shed 7 bases, J shed 5 bases, and the junction held 12 bases outside the gene matches. The CDR3 contains 15 residues. Looked up from germline, CDR1 is SGHVT and CDR2 is SQSDAQ. The CDR3 coding sequence is TGTGCCAGCATCCACACCCCCACGGGGGGAGATACGCAGTATTTT. Its translation is CASIHTPTGGDTQYF.

This clonotype was counted a few times. The V and J genes are TRBV28 and TRBJ1-5; TRBD1 matches 8 bases. The trim removed 5 bases at V and 5 bases at J, leaving 2 bases unmatched. Germline assignment: CDR1 MDHEN and CDR2 SYDVKM. CDR3 length: 13 residues. The CDR3 protein is CASSRTGYQPQHF. For the CDR3, the DNA is TGTGCCAGCAGTCGGACAGGGTATCAGCCCCAGCATTTT.

The rearrangement uses TRBV20-1 and TRBJ1-1, with no clear D. The CDR3 length is 10 residues. V lost 6 bases and J lost 6, with 8 bases in between. CDR1 and CDR2 (germline): DFQATT, SNEGSKA (reference sequence). The CDR3 DNA is TGCAGTGCCCTGAGGTCTGAAGCTTTCTTT. Translating gives CSALRSEAFF.

The gene calls are TRBV7-9 and TRBJ1-1; 7 bases line up with TRBD1. V lost 5 bases, J lost 5 bases, and 8 bases stayed unmatched. From germline, CDR1 is SEHNR and CDR2 FQNEAQ (reference sequence). The length of the CDR3 is 14 residues. CDR3 coding DNA: TGTGCCAGCAGCACATCGGACAGGAGGACTGAAGCTTTCTTT. Its translation: CASSTSDRRTEAFF.

This clonotype was observed once. The chain recombines TRBV19 with TRBJ1-5; 7 bases fit TRBD1. The CDR3 has 15 residues. Per germline, CDR1 LNHDA and CDR2 SQIVND (reference sequence). With 3 bases clipped from V and 6 bases from J, the junction kept 8 bases outside the gene matches. CDR3 amino acids: CASSIAGQVPQPQHF. Written as DNA, the CDR3 is TGTGCCAGTAGTATCGCCGGACAGGTACCTCAGCCCCAGCATTTT.

V is TRBV12-3 or TRBV12-4 and J is TRBJ2-7; TRBD2 aligns across 10 bases. The junction had 6 bases not matched to a gene; V was cut back by 6 bases and J by 4 bases. CDR3 length: 14 amino acids. The CDR3 sequence: CASRSSGSLYEQYF. The CDR3 DNA reads TGTGCCAGCAGATCTAGCGGGAGCTTGTACGAGCAGTACTTC.